Shown below are 9 T cell receptor beta chains from a single sample sequenced in a study of follicular helper T cells after annual influenza vaccination. Clones were sequenced by immunoSEQ multiplex PCR, and TCRdb holds only the in-frame ones, with some missing. The sample consists of 9,900 or so clones, roughly 80% of them appearing once. Sequencing was performed on CXCR5- memory CD4+ T cells sorted from blood, taken 6 weeks after influenza vaccination. These receptors came from an adult who received the influenza vaccine.

The chain uses TRBV10-3 and TRBJ2-5; D uncertain. Germline CDR1 is ENHRY and CDR2 is SYGVKD. The V end lost 4 bases, the J end lost 5 bases, and 11 bases lay between the germline ends. This CDR3 has 13 residues. The CDR3 DNA is TGTGCCATCAGTGTATATACCCAGGAGACCCAGTACTTC. It codes for CAISVYTQETQYF.

In its sample, this clone was seen once. V and J are TRBV15 and TRBJ2-2, with D perhaps assigned TRBD1 or TRBD2 (6 bases each). This CDR3 contains 16 residues. Germline V CDR1 and CDR2: LNHNV, YYDKDF (reference sequence). V lost 5 bases and J lost 1, with 14 bases in between. In nucleotides, the CDR3 is TGTGCCACCAGCGGGGGGAGAGGGGGGAACACCGGGGAGCTGTTTTTT. Amino acid sequence: CATSGGRGGNTGELFF. Complete variable domain (other parts from reference TRBV15 and TRBJ2-2): DAMVIQNPRYQVTQFGKPVTLSCSQTLNHNVMYWYQQKSSQAPKLLFHYYDKDFNNEADTPDNFQSRRPNTSFCFLDIRSPGLGDTAMYLCATSGGRGGNTGELFFGEGSRLTVL.

This clone was seen once. V and J are TRBV5-3 and TRBJ1-5; 10 positions match TRBD1. TRBV5-3 is identified as an open reading frame with a role that is uncertain. Unmatched junction bases numbered 6, after V lost 0 bases and J lost 3 bases. CDR3 size: 17 residues. Written as DNA, the CDR3 is TGTGCCAGAAGCTTGGTTCGGACAGGGGGTTCCAATCAGCCCCAGCATTTT. This gives the protein CARSLVRTGGSNQPQHF.

The rearrangement uses TRBV6-6 and TRBJ2-5; 16 bases are a match to TRBD2. Germline values: CDR1 MNHNY, CDR2 SVGAGI (reference sequence). The CDR3 runs 16 residues. The V segment lost 6 bases and the J segment 5 bases; nucleotides outside the gene matches: 6. CDR3 residues: CASRPGLAGGRETQYF. The CDR3 DNA sequence: TGTGCCAGCAGGCCGGGACTAGCGGGGGGGCGGGAGACCCAGTACTTC.

This chain links TRBV19 with TRBJ1-1; no clear D gene. The CDR3 runs 14 residues. Germline lookup yields CDR1 LNHDA and CDR2 SQIVND (reference sequence). Trimming took 9 bases from V and 1 from J, leaving 15 bases between them. In DNA form, the CDR3 reads TGTGCCAGCCCCCTTGCTCCATCGAACACTGAAGCTTTCTTT. Protein product: CASPLAPSNTEAFF.

The chain joins TRBV18 to TRBJ2-6; no reliable D call. The V gene's germline CDR1 is KGHSH and CDR2 LQKENI. V gave up 2 bases and J gave up 6 bases, with 8 bases separating them. There are 14 residues in the CDR3. CDR3 DNA sequence: TGTGCCAGCTCACCATTAGCTTCGGCCAACGTCCTGACTTTC. Translation gives CASSPLASANVLTF.

The V and J genes are TRBV12-5 and TRBJ2-7, with D possibly matching TRBD2 (6 bases). CDR1 is LGHNT and CDR2 is FRNRAP in the germline V gene. The CDR3 loop spans 13 amino acids. Trimming shortened V by 6 bases and J by 1 base, and 10 bases separated the two germline ends. Written as DNA, the CDR3 is TGTGCTAGTGGCCCCGGGGGTTCCTACGAGCAGTACTTC. It translates to CASGPGGSYEQYF.

This clone was detected a few times. The chain joins TRBV2 to TRBJ1-1; 7 bases are a match to TRBD1. From germline, CDR1 is SNHLY and CDR2 FYNNEI. CDR3 length: 14 residues. J was trimmed by 7 bases and V by 7 bases; bases with no gene match: 12. CDR3 coding DNA: TGTGCCAGCAACCGAGAACAGGGGCTTGGTGAAGCTTTCTTT. The encoded protein is CASNREQGLGEAFF.

This chain joins TRBV5-8 and TRBJ2-1, with 9 bases that match TRBD1. Per germline, CDR1 SGHTS and CDR2 YDEGEE. The V segment lost 6 bases and the J segment 7 bases; nucleotides outside the gene matches: 11. There are 15 residues in the CDR3. The CDR3, as DNA: TGTGCCAGCACTTATACCGGGACAGGGAGAAATGAGCAGTTCTTC. It specifies CASTYTGTGRNEQFF.